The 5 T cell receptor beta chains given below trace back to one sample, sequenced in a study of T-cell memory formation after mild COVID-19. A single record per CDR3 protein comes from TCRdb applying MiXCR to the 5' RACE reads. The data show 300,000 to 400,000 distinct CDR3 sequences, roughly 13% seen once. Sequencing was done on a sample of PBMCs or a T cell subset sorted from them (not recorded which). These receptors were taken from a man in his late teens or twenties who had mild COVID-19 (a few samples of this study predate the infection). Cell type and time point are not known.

The CDR3 DNA reads as TGCAGTGCTAGAGAGGCTTTCTCGAATTCACCCCTCCACTTT. Amino acids: CSAREAFSNSPLHF. The chain carries TRBV20-1 and TRBJ1-6; D is unclear. The CDR3 extends over 14 amino acids. Looked up from germline, CDR1 is DFQATT and CDR2 is SNEGSKA (reference sequence). The ends were cut back, 0 bases at V and 7 bases at J, with 10 bases in the middle.

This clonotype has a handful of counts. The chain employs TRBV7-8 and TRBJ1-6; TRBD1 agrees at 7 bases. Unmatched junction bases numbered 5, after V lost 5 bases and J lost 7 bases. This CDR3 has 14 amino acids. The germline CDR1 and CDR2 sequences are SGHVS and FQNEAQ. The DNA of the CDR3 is TGTGCCAGCAGCCCGGGACAGCTCAATTCACCCCTCCACTTT. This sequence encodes CASSPGQLNSPLHF.

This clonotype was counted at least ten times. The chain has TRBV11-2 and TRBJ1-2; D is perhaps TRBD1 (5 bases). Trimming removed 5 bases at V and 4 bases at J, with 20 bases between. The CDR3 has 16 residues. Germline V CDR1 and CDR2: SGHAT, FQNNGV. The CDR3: CASSILPAGGGYGYTF. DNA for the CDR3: TGTGCCAGCAGCATCCTACCCGCGGGTGGGGGCTATGGCTACACCTTC.

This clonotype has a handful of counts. The CDR3 bases are TGTGCCAGCACCTTCTCCGGACTAGCCTGTGGCGAGCAGTACTTC. It translates to CASTFSGLACGEQYF. The rearrangement links TRBV7-6 to TRBJ2-7, with 8 bases identical to TRBD2. Trimming cost V 7 bases and J 6 bases; bases outside gene matches: 14. Germline lookup yields CDR1 SGHVS and CDR2 FNYEAQ. The CDR3 spans 15 residues.

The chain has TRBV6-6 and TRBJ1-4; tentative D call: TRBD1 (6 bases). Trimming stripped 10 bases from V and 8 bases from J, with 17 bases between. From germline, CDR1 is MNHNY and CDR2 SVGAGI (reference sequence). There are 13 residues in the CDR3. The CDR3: CATNYRANEKLFF. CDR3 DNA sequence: TGTGCCACTAACTACAGGGCAAACGAAAAACTGTTTTTT.